Listed below are T cell receptor beta chains from one sample, sequenced in a study of cytomegalovirus exposure and HLA in healthy donors. TCRdb keeps only in-frame clones here, not all; method: immunoSEQ multiplex PCR. The profile shows about 88,000 clones, more than 70% of them singletons. Sequencing used PBMCs. Source of these receptors: a young woman in good health and CMV-seropositive. Both conserved end residues are part of each CDR3. The D gene is left open where the match is weak. Clone size, where shown, is once, few, many, or a class for clones that have expanded.

cdr3_length | d_call | clone_size | j_call | v_call | cdr3_nt | cdr3_aa
12 | TRBD1 | - | TRBJ2-7 | TRBV25-1 | TGTGCCAGCTCAGGGGGCTCCTACGAGCAGTACTTC | CASSGGSYEQYF
15 | - | - | TRBJ2-7 | TRBV18 | TGTGCCAGCTCACCACGCACTAGCATCCAACGTGAGCAGTACTTC | CASSPRTSIQREQYF
15 | TRBD1 | few | TRBJ1-6 | TRBV6-5 | TGTGCCAGCAGTTACTCGAGACAGGGCGATTCACCCCTCCACTTT | CASSYSRQGDSPLHF
14 | - | - | TRBJ1-2 | TRBV7-9 | TGTGCCAGCAGCGCGGGGGCTCGGGACTATGGCTACACCTTC | CASSAGARDYGYTF
17 | TRBD1 | - | TRBJ2-7 | TRBV5-6 | TGTGCCAGCAGCGGCACTACCGGGACAGGGCTCACCTACGAGCAGTACTTC | CASSGTTGTGLTYEQYF
12 | - | - | TRBJ2-5 | TRBV30 | TGTGCCTGGAATGAAGGGGTGAGAGAGCAGTACTTC | CAWNEGVREQYF
15 | TRBD1 | - | TRBJ2-1 | TRBV6-5 | TGTGCCAGCAGCGACACGGACAGGGCTTACAATGAGCAGTTCTTC | CASSDTDRAYNEQFF
13 | - | - | TRBJ1-1 | TRBV28 | TGTGCCAGCAGTTTACAACAGAACACTGAAGCTTTCTTT | CASSLQQNTEAFF
13 | - | - | TRBJ1-1 | TRBV27 | TGTGCCAGCAGTTTGGCGGCGGGTAGAGAAGCTTTCTTT | CASSLAAGREAFF
16 | TRBD2 | - | TRBJ2-1 | TRBV5-1 | TGCGCCAGCAGCTTGGTGGCTAGCGGGGGCCCCAATGAGCAGTTCTTC | CASSLVASGGPNEQFF
14 | TRBD2 | few | TRBJ2-2 | TRBV6-4 | TGTGCCAGCAGTGACGGGGCGGGGGCCGGGGAGCTGTTTTTT | CASSDGAGAGELFF
16 | - | - | TRBJ2-4 | TRBV6-5 | TGTGCCAGCAGTTACTCGAGGGGGGGGCAAGGAAACATTCAGTACTTC | CASSYSRGGQGNIQYF
14 | - | - | TRBJ2-7 | TRBV30 | TGTGCCTGGAGCGGGGTGGACAGTTCCTACGAGCAGTACTTC | CAWSGVDSSYEQYF
15 | - | - | TRBJ1-1 | TRBV11-2 | TGTGCCAGCAGCTTAACTACTCAGGGGTTCACTGAAGCTTTCTTT | CASSLTTQGFTEAFF
13 | - | - | TRBJ1-1 | TRBV6-6 | TGTGCCAGCAGTAGCATCAGGGTTACTGAAGCTTTCTTT | CASSSIRVTEAFF
11 | - | - | TRBJ1-2 | TRBV29-1 | TGCAGCGGTCTAACCGCCTATGGCTACACCTTC | CSGLTAYGYTF
14 | TRBD1 | - | TRBJ1-2 | TRBV9 | TGTGCCAGCAGCGAACAACAGGGGAACTATGGCTACACCTTC | CASSEQQGNYGYTF
15 | - | - | TRBJ2-7 | TRBV14 | TGTGCCAGCAGCCACGGGGAACAGCTGGGCTACGAGCAGTACTTC | CASSHGEQLGYEQYF
13 | - | once | TRBJ1-1 | TRBV13 | TGTGCCAGCAGCCCGGAGGCCGCGACTGAAGCTTTCTTT | CASSPEAATEAFF
18 | - | - | TRBJ2-4 | TRBV28 | TGTGCCAGCAGTTTATACCCCCAGACAGCTCTAGCCAAAAACATTCAGTACTTC | CASSLYPQTALAKNIQYF
13 | TRBD1 | - | TRBJ1-1 | TRBV6-5 | TGTGCCAGCTCGATTGGACAGGGGGCTGAAGCTTTCTTT | CASSIGQGAEAFF
15 | TRBD2 | - | TRBJ2-5 | TRBV11-2 | TGTGCCAGCAGCTTGACTAGCGGGGGGGCAGAGACCCAGTACTTC | CASSLTSGGAETQYF
15 | TRBD2 | - | TRBJ2-2 | TRBV2 | TGTGCCAACAAGCGGGGGGCCCCGAACACCGGGGAGCTGTTTTTT | CANKRGAPNTGELFF
14 | TRBD1 | - | TRBJ2-7 | TRBV5-1 | TGCGCCAGCAGATGGGACAGGGGACTTCCTACCCAGTACTTC | CASRWDRGLPTQYF
13 | TRBD1 | - | TRBJ1-1 | TRBV15 | TGTGCCACCAATCGACAGGGGGACACTGAAGCTTTCTTT | CATNRQGDTEAFF
15 | - | few | TRBJ1-2 | TRBV4-2 | TGTGCCAGCAGCCAAGAGACACAGGGCGCCTATGGCTACACCTTC | CASSQETQGAYGYTF
17 | - | - | TRBJ2-2 | TRBV5-1 | TGCGCCAGCAGCTTTTGGCGGGGGCCTATGGGCACCGGGGAGCTGTTTTTT | CASSFWRGPMGTGELFF
14 | - | - | TRBJ2-7 | TRBV28 | TGTGCCAGCAGGGGGGCGGACTCCCTCTTCGAGCAGTACTTC | CASRGADSLFEQYF
14 | TRBD1 | - | TRBJ2-1 | TRBV6-5 | TGTGCCAGCAGTTACTCGAGACAGGGGGATGAGCAGTTCTTC | CASSYSRQGDEQFF
17 | TRBD2 | - | TRBJ2-5 | TRBV27 | TGTGCCAGCAGTTTATCGAGGGTAGCGGGGGGCCAAGAGACCCAGTACTTC | CASSLSRVAGGQETQYF
15 | TRBD1 | once | TRBJ1-2 | TRBV6-5 | TGTGCCAGCAGTAGAGATTCGGGACAGAACTATGGCTACACCTTC | CASSRDSGQNYGYTF
14 | TRBD1 | - | TRBJ2-7 | TRBV6-1 | TGTGCCAGCAGTCCTGGACAGGAGGTCTACGAGCAGTACTTC | CASSPGQEVYEQYF
15 | - | - | TRBJ1-4 | TRBV5-1 | TGCGCCAGCAGCTTGGTGACAGGAGCTAATGAAAAACTGTTTTTT | CASSLVTGANEKLFF
21 | TRBD2 | - | TRBJ2-7 | TRBV19 | TGTGCCAGTAGTATGCGGGGGGGACGAATTTCCTACGAGATTGGTCTCTACGAGCAGTACTTC | CASSMRGGRISYEIGLYEQYF
13 | TRBD2 | - | TRBJ2-3 | TRBV5-1 | TGCGCCAGCAGTTCCGGGGGGACAGATACGCAGTATTTT | CASSSGGTDTQYF
13 | - | - | TRBJ2-2 | TRBV30 | TGTGCCTGGAGTCGACAGAACACCGGGGAGCTGTTTTTT | CAWSRQNTGELFF